Shown below are 8 T cell receptor beta chains from a single sample sequenced in a study of blood T cell repertoires in COVID-19. The table came from immunoSEQ multiplex PCR; TCRdb's copy has only in-frame clones and leaves some out. The sample yields under 200,000 clones, around four fifths seen once. The sample was peripheral blood. All receptors come from a man in his fifties or sixties with COVID-19, enrolled during active disease.

V usage is TRBV29-1 and J usage is TRBJ1-3, with unresolved D. CDR3 length equals 13 residues. Germline-derived CDR1 and CDR2 are SQVTM and ANQGSEA. The V gene lost 7 bases and the J gene lost 0 bases, with 10 bases spanning the gap. The CDR3: CSAETLSGNTIYF. CDR3 DNA: TGCAGCGCAGAGACTCTCTCTGGAAACACCATATATTTT.

The chain links TRBV6-5 to TRBJ1-2; maybe TRBD1 (5 bases). Germline CDR1 reads MNHEY; CDR2 reads SVGAGI. The CDR3 consists of 15 residues. Trimming pared 6 bases from V and 5 bases from J, leaving 19 bases between. The CDR3 loop is CASSSRAGGWYGYTF. The CDR3 region has the DNA TGTGCCAGCAGCTCCCGGGCGGGGGGTTGGTATGGCTACACCTTC.

The genes are TRBV5-1 and TRBJ1-4, with 7 bases aligning to TRBD1. Germline values: CDR1 SGHRS, CDR2 YFSETQ. This CDR3 comprises 12 residues. V lost 2 bases, J lost 14 bases, and 6 bases stayed unmatched. The CDR3 nucleotides read TGCGCCAGCAGCTTCGACCAGGGACAGCTGTTTTTT. Its protein product is CASSFDQGQLFF.

This rearrangement joins TRBV5-8 to TRBJ2-3; D perhaps matches TRBD2 (6 bases). The V and J ends lost 2 bases and 0 bases respectively, with 10 bases between them. The CDR3 is made up of 15 amino acids. Germline CDR1 is SGHTS and CDR2 is YDEGEE. In nucleotides, the CDR3 is TGTGCCAGCAGCTTCGCGGGACCGAGCACAGATACGCAGTATTTT. The encoded protein is CASSFAGPSTDTQYF.

A single count supports this clone. V is TRBV11-3 and J is TRBJ2-1; D is possibly TRBD1 (6 bases). Trimming removed 5 bases from V and 7 bases from J, with 15 bases in between. CDR1 SGHNT and CDR2 YENEEA come from the germline V gene. The CDR3 contains 14 residues. Here the CDR3 reads CASSPPRQGNEQFF. The DNA of the CDR3 is TGTGCCAGCAGCCCCCCGAGGCAGGGGAATGAGCAGTTCTTC.

The chain joins TRBV5-1 to TRBJ2-1, with TRBD2 matching over 8 bases. The CDR3 spans 16 residues. CDR1 SGHRS and CDR2 YFSETQ come from the germline V gene. V lost 4 bases, J lost 5 bases, and 11 bases stayed unmatched. CDR3 amino acids: CASSVEAGAVNNEQFF. The CDR3 DNA reads as TGCGCCAGCAGCGTCGAAGCGGGAGCCGTCAACAATGAGCAGTTCTTC.

This chain uses TRBV7-3 with TRBJ1-5, with a weak D call TRBD1 (5 bases). Trimming took off 1 base at V and 0 bases at J, with 13 bases between the two ends. The CDR3 totals 17 residues. Germline values: CDR1 SGHTA, CDR2 FQGTGA. CDR3 sequence reads: CASSLNRSGYSNQPQHF. DNA of the CDR3: TGTGCCAGCAGCTTAAATCGGTCAGGGTATAGCAATCAGCCCCAGCATTTT.

The rearrangement joins TRBV5-8 to TRBJ2-5, with 7 bases that match TRBD1. This CDR3 is built from 14 residues. The ends lost 4 bases at V and 2 bases at J; junction bases unmatched: 5. Germline-derived CDR1 and CDR2 are SGHTS and YDEGEE. The DNA for the CDR3 is TGTGCCAGCAGCCCGGGACAGACTCAAGAGACCCAGTACTTC. Amino acid sequence: CASSPGQTQETQYF. Together with reference TRBV5-8 and TRBJ2-5, the CDR3 gives the full variable domain: EAGVTQSPTHLIKTRGQQATLRCSPISGHTSVYWYQQALGLGLQFLLWYDEGEERNRGNFPPRFSGRQFPNYSSELNVNALELEDSALYLCASSPGQTQETQYFGPGTRLLVL.